Listed below are T cell receptor beta chains from one sample, sequenced in a study of T cell responses to AZD1222 COVID-19 vaccine. The table came from immunoSEQ multiplex PCR; TCRdb's copy has only in-frame clones and leaves some out. Here the sample spans roughly 150,000 clones, about 93% being singletons. This specimen was peripheral blood, taken on day 0 of AZD1222 vaccination. Every receptor here comes from an adult in good health. The CDR3 runs from the conserved cysteine through the conserved F or W. The D gene is left open where the match is weak. For some rows the clone size is stated as once, few or many, or as a class when expanded; others skip it.

size	D	J	V	CDR3	DNA
.	.	TRBJ1-5	TRBV7-9	CASSLGYSNQPQHF	TGTGCCAGCAGCTTAGGATATAGCAATCAGCCCCAGCATTTT
.	TRBD2	TRBJ2-3	TRBV9	CASSAVLAGALTDTQYF	TGTGCCAGCAGCGCCGTATTAGCGGGGGCCCTCACAGATACGCAGTATTTT
.	TRBD1	TRBJ1-2	TRBV7-2	CASSLAGGSTYGYTF	TGTGCCAGCAGCTTAGCAGGGGGCTCCACTTATGGCTACACCTTC
once	TRBD2	TRBJ2-1	TRBV24-1	CATSDRGGSSYNEQFF	TGTGCCACCAGTGACCGGGGGGGAAGCTCCTACAATGAGCAGTTCTTC
.	.	TRBJ2-5	TRBV29-1	CSVDRGRETQYF	TGCAGCGTTGACCGGGGGCGTGAGACCCAGTACTTC
.	TRBD1	TRBJ2-7	TRBV11-2	CASSLDVPGTGPYEQYF	TGTGCCAGCAGCTTAGATGTCCCGGGGACAGGGCCCTACGAGCAGTACTTC
once	TRBD2	TRBJ2-7	TRBV5-4	CASSPSGGPNYEQYF	TGTGCCAGCAGCCCCAGCGGGGGGCCTAACTACGAGCAGTACTTC
.	TRBD1	TRBJ1-2	TRBV7-2	CASSFYQDRESKYYGYTF	TGTGCCAGCAGCTTTTACCAGGACAGGGAGTCAAAATACTATGGCTACACCTTC
few	.	TRBJ1-1	TRBV2	CASSFSGLWGTEAFF	TGTGCCAGCAGCTTCTCGGGACTCTGGGGCACTGAAGCTTTCTTT
.	.	TRBJ1-5	TRBV6-5	CASSWGEGQPQHF	TGTGCCAGCAGTTGGGGGGAGGGTCAGCCCCAGCATTTT
.	TRBD1	TRBJ1-2	TRBV6-5	CASSLDRASANYGYTF	TGTGCCAGCAGTTTGGACAGGGCCTCGGCTAACTATGGCTACACCTTC
.	.	TRBJ2-4	TRBV7-2	CASSSTLGKNIQYF	TGTGCCAGCAGCTCCACCCTTGGCAAAAACATTCAGTACTTC
.	.	TRBJ2-1	TRBV2	CASSEFIDNEQFF	TGTGCCAGCAGTGAATTTATAGACAATGAGCAGTTCTTC
.	.	TRBJ2-3	TRBV5-1	CASVPWGGAEDTQYF	TGCGCCAGCGTTCCTTGGGGGGGCGCCGAAGATACGCAGTATTTT
.	.	TRBJ1-5	TRBV5-4	CASSSGVGQPQHF	TGTGCCAGCAGCTCCGGCGTAGGTCAGCCCCAGCATTTT
.	.	TRBJ1-5	TRBV28	CASSFNLETSPQHF	TGTGCCAGCAGTTTTAATCTCGAGACTTCGCCCCAGCATTTT
.	.	TRBJ2-5	TRBV5-1	CASSLRGYQETQYF	TGCGCCAGCAGCTTGCGGGGGTACCAAGAGACCCAGTACTTC
once	.	TRBJ1-1	TRBV10-3	CAISEWGATMNTEAFF	TGTGCCATCAGTGAGTGGGGGGCAACGATGAACACTGAAGCTTTCTTT
.	.	TRBJ1-6	TRBV7-2	CASSSIRGLGSPLHF	TGTGCCAGCAGCTCAATCAGGGGATTAGGTTCACCCCTCCACTTT
.	.	TRBJ2-5	TRBV30	CAWSVRVGETQYF	TGTGCCTGGAGTGTACGAGTTGGAGAGACCCAGTACTTC
.	TRBD1	TRBJ2-7	TRBV25-1	CASSGTGTGVRYEQYF	TGTGCCAGCAGTGGGACCGGGACAGGGGTTAGGTACGAGCAGTACTTC
.	TRBD1	TRBJ1-2	TRBV7-9	CASSPLWGTGEGYGYTF	TGTGCCAGCAGCCCCCTCTGGGGGACAGGGGAGGGCTATGGCTACACCTTC
.	TRBD2	TRBJ2-3	TRBV27	CASHGRGSDTQYF	TGTGCCAGCCATGGGAGGGGTTCAGATACGCAGTATTTT
.	.	TRBJ2-2	TRBV27	CASSLLGTGELFF	TGTGCCAGCAGTTTATTGGGCACCGGGGAGCTGTTTTTT
.	TRBD1	TRBJ1-4	TRBV18	CASSQGRQGINEKLFF	TGTGCCAGCTCCCAAGGAAGACAGGGGATTAATGAAAAACTGTTTTTT
once	TRBD1	TRBJ1-1	TRBV27	CASSSPGGYTEAFF	TGTGCCAGCAGTTCCCCAGGGGGGTACACTGAAGCTTTCTTT
.	.	TRBJ2-3	TRBV7-6	CASSLQGSSTDTQYF	TGTGCCAGCAGCTTACAAGGGTCTAGCACAGATACGCAGTATTTT
.	TRBD2	TRBJ2-2	TRBV9	CASSVTAGDNTGELFF	TGTGCCAGCAGCGTAACGGCGGGGGACAACACCGGGGAGCTGTTTTTT
.	TRBD1	TRBJ1-3	TRBV4-3	CASSQVPGQHSGNTIYF	TGCGCCAGCAGCCAAGTACCGGGACAGCACTCTGGAAACACCATATATTTT
once	.	TRBJ1-6	TRBV5-8	CASSWAGVGGSNSPLHF	TGTGCCAGCAGCTGGGCTGGTGTAGGGGGTTCTAATTCACCCCTCCACTTT
.	.	TRBJ2-2	TRBV6-6	CASSYLRANTGELFF	TGTGCCAGCAGTTACTTGCGGGCGAACACCGGGGAGCTGTTTTTT
.	.	TRBJ1-5	TRBV7-8	CASSPTQRSQPQHF	TGTGCCAGCAGCCCAACTCAGAGAAGTCAGCCCCAGCATTTT